Shown below are 24 T cell receptor beta chains from a single sample sequenced in a study of blood T cell repertoires in COVID-19. Measured with immunoSEQ multiplex PCR; TCRdb has only the in-frame clones, and not every one. The sample holds some 220,000 clones, about 90% seen once. Sequenced input: PBMCs or T cells enriched from blood (not recorded which). All receptors come from a woman aged 50 to 60 in a cohort exposed to, infected with or recovered from COVID-19 (not recorded which).

The chain joins TRBV5-1 to TRBJ2-3; 10 nucleotides line up with TRBD2. J gave up 5 bases and V 4 bases, and 10 bases lay outside the gene matches. Per the germline V gene, CDR1 is SGHRS and CDR2 is YFSETQ. CDR3 length equals 16 residues. The CDR3 DNA follows: TGCGCCAGCAGCAAAGCGGGACTAGCGTTTGGAGATACGCAGTATTTT. This sequence encodes CASSKAGLAFGDTQYF.

The chain uses TRBV5-1 and TRBJ2-3; the D gene is possibly TRBD2 (7 bases). Trimming stripped 4 bases from V and 1 base from J, with 16 bases between. The V gene's germline CDR1 is SGHRS and CDR2 YFSETQ. The CDR3 sequence is 16 residues long. CDR3 sequence: CASSKRGGAGTDTQYF. In DNA form, the CDR3 reads TGCGCCAGCAGCAAAAGAGGGGGGGCCGGCACAGATACGCAGTATTTT.

The genes are TRBV4-1 and TRBJ1-2, with D possibly TRBD1 on 5 matching bases. The CDR3 runs 16 residues. Germline lookup yields CDR1 MGHRA and CDR2 YSYEKL. Trimming took 3 bases from V and 8 from J, leaving 22 bases between them. This CDR3 is CASSQGLGGQGGGYTF. In nucleotides, the CDR3 is TGCGCCAGCAGCCAGGGACTTGGAGGGCAGGGCGGCGGCTACACCTTC.

J is TRBJ1-1 and V is TRBV28; D is uncertain. CDR3 length: 13 residues. Trimming removed 6 bases at V and 5 bases at J, with 13 bases between. CDR1 and CDR2 from the germline V gene are MDHEN and SYDVKM. This CDR3 reads CASSSGRWTEAFF. In DNA, the CDR3 is TGTGCCAGCAGCTCGGGGAGGTGGACTGAAGCTTTCTTT.

The chain has TRBV7-9 and TRBJ2-7, with 8 nucleotides matching TRBD1. Germline assignment: CDR1 SEHNR and CDR2 FQNEAQ (reference sequence). Trimming took 1 base from V and 3 from J; bases not matched to a gene: 5. The CDR3 spans 15 residues. The CDR3 spells CASSLGTGSDYEQYF. CDR3 coding DNA: TGTGCCAGCAGCTTAGGGACAGGGTCTGACTACGAGCAGTACTTC.

V is TRBV5-1 and J is TRBJ2-2, with 11 nucleotides matching TRBD2. CDR3 length equals 15 residues. Germline CDR1 and CDR2: SGHRS and YFSETQ. The ends lost 3 bases at V and 3 bases at J; junction bases unmatched: 1. The CDR3 nucleotides read TGCGCCAGCAGCTCTAGCGGGGGGTACACCGGGGAGCTGTTTTTT. Its translation: CASSSSGGYTGELFF.

The V and J genes are TRBV6-5 and TRBJ1-4, with no clear D. The V gene's germline CDR1 is MNHEY and CDR2 SVGAGI. CDR3 length: 13 amino acids. The V and J ends lost 5 bases and 5 bases respectively, with 9 bases between them. The DNA of the CDR3 is TGTGCCAGCAGTACCTACAGAAATGAAAAACTGTTTTTT. It translates to CASSTYRNEKLFF.

J is TRBJ1-1 and V is TRBV6-5; 7 bases fit TRBD1. The CDR3 extends over 12 amino acids. J lost 8 bases, V lost 6 bases, and 6 bases had no gene match. Germline V gene data show CDR1 as MNHEY and CDR2 as SVGAGI. CDR3 in amino acids: CASSTDRAEAFF. In DNA, the CDR3 is TGTGCCAGCAGCACAGACAGGGCGGAAGCTTTCTTT.

The chain couples TRBV12-3 or TRBV12-4 to TRBJ2-1; D unclear. Deletions cut 8 bases from V and 2 bases from J, with 10 bases between. The CDR3 length is 13 residues. The CDR3 bases are TGTGCCAGCCTTCGGGTTACCTACAATGAGCAGTTCTTC. Residues: CASLRVTYNEQFF.

The chain joins TRBV4-1 to TRBJ1-2, with 12 nucleotides matching TRBD1. CDR1 and CDR2 (germline): MGHRA, YSYEKL. The V segment lost 0 bases and the J segment 4 bases; nucleotides outside the gene matches: 12. This CDR3 region has 19 residues. CDR3 sequence: CASSQDAGTGGAGAYGYTF. CDR3 coding DNA: TGCGCCAGCAGCCAAGATGCAGGGACAGGGGGCGCCGGGGCCTATGGCTACACCTTC.

The chain carries TRBV9 and TRBJ2-3; 7 bases line up with TRBD2. Germline CDR1 reads SGDLS; CDR2 reads YYNGEE. The CDR3 is made up of 15 amino acids. The ends lost 4 bases at V and 2 bases at J; junction bases unmatched: 7. Written as DNA, the CDR3 is TGTGCCAGCAGCTTGAGGGGACTACTCACAGATACGCAGTATTTT. Translation gives CASSLRGLLTDTQYF.

The J gene is TRBJ2-1, the V gene TRBV28; 8 nucleotides agree with TRBD1. Losses at the gene ends were 11 bases for V and 8 bases for J; bases not matched to a gene: 11. CDR3 length equals 13 residues. Germline V gene lookup returns CDR1 MDHEN and CDR2 SYDVKM. The chain's CDR3 is CALGQGARDEQFF. In DNA, the CDR3 is TGTGCCCTCGGACAGGGTGCTCGGGATGAGCAGTTCTTC.

The rearrangement joins TRBV7-2 to TRBJ1-3; TRBD1 aligns across 7 bases. This CDR3 spans 16 amino acids. Germline assignment: CDR1 SGHTA and CDR2 FQGNSA. V lost 1 base and J lost 3; bases outside the gene matches: 6. The CDR3 protein is CASSLGQGVVGNTIYF. The CDR3 nucleotides are TGTGCCAGCAGCTTAGGTCAGGGGGTTGTTGGAAACACCATATATTTT.

The chain links TRBV28 to TRBJ2-7; D is uncertain. This CDR3 has 13 residues. Germline CDR1 and CDR2: MDHEN and SYDVKM. The V and J ends lost 6 bases and 2 bases respectively, with 11 bases between them. Here the CDR3 reads CASSPALAYEQYF. The CDR3 nucleotides read TGTGCCAGCAGCCCTGCGTTGGCCTACGAGCAGTACTTC.

This clone is a singleton in its sample. The chain joins TRBV24-1 to TRBJ2-4; 10 bases are shared with TRBD1. The germline V gene has CDR1 KGHDR and CDR2 SFDVKD. CDR3 length: 13 residues. With 12 bases clipped from V and 9 bases from J, the junction kept 10 bases outside the gene matches. The CDR3 is CAATGTGVGIQYF. In nucleotides, the CDR3 is TGTGCCGCCACCGGGACAGGGGTTGGCATTCAGTACTTC.

The chain uses TRBV19 and TRBJ1-2; 11 bases map to TRBD1. Germline-derived CDR1 and CDR2 are LNHDA and SQIVND (reference sequence). The CDR3 has 15 amino acids. The junction had 7 bases not matched to a gene; V was cut back by 6 bases and J by 4 bases. CDR3 in DNA: TGTGCCAGTAGGAAGGACAGGGGGCGCGTCTATGGCTACACCTTC. Translation gives CASRKDRGRVYGYTF.

The chain couples TRBV7-6 to TRBJ1-3, with 8 bases that match TRBD1. The V gene's germline CDR1 is SGHVS and CDR2 FNYEAQ. Trimming cost V 5 bases and J 0 bases; bases outside gene matches: 6. The CDR3 sequence is 16 residues long. CDR3 sequence (DNA): TGTGCCAGCAGCCAGGGGGCAGGGGGCTCTGGAAACACCATATATTTT. This translates into CASSQGAGGSGNTIYF.

The CDR3 here is CASSLTSGETQYF. CDR3 DNA: TGCGCCAGCAGCTTGACTAGCGGAGAGACCCAGTACTTC. The chain has TRBV5-1 and TRBJ2-5, with TRBD2 identical over 8 bases. The germline V gene encodes CDR1 SGHRS and CDR2 YFSETQ. Trimming removed 1 base from V and 4 bases from J; junction bases left unmatched: 0. The CDR3 has 13 amino acids. The whole variable domain, remainder taken from reference TRBV5-1 and TRBJ2-5, is KAGVTQTPRYLIKTRGQQVTLSCSPISGHRSVSWYQQTPGQGLQFLFEYFSETQRNKGNFPGRFSGRQFSNSRSEMNVSTLELGDSALYLCASSLTSGETQYFGPGTRLLVL.

The rearrangement uses TRBV7-6 and TRBJ1-1, with a weak D call TRBD1 (6 bases). The V end lost 5 bases, the J end lost 4 bases, and 14 bases lay between the germline ends. Germline-derived CDR1 and CDR2 are SGHVS and FNYEAQ. CDR3 size: 14 residues. DNA of the CDR3: TGTGCCAGCAGCGGTACAGGGACTACCACTGAAGCTTTCTTT. Its protein is CASSGTGTTTEAFF.

V usage is TRBV6-2 or TRBV6-3 and J usage is TRBJ2-7, with 11 bases identical to TRBD1. V dropped 6 bases and J dropped 4; count of bases not matched to a gene: 11. The CDR3 is made up of 16 amino acids. The germline V gene encodes CDR1 MNHEY and CDR2 SVGEGT. CDR3 DNA sequence: TGTGCCAGCAGCTTCCGGACAGGGGGCAAAAGATACGAGCAGTACTTC. Its translation is CASSFRTGGKRYEQYF.

The CDR3 region has the DNA TGTGCCAGCAGCCAATTATCCCGACAGGTGAGCAATCAGCCCCAGCATTTT. Amino acid sequence: CASSQLSRQVSNQPQHF. The rearrangement uses TRBV3-1 (or the pseudogene TRBV3-2) and TRBJ1-5; D is possibly TRBD1 (6 bases). The CDR3 is 17 amino acids. Germline CDR1 and CDR2: LGHDT and YNNKEL (reference sequence). V was clipped by 2 bases and J by 1 base, with 15 bases between them.

The rearrangement links TRBV5-1 to TRBJ2-7; weak D call: TRBD1 (6 bases). V shed 4 bases and J shed 2 bases, with 19 bases lying between them. Per the germline V gene, CDR1 is SGHRS and CDR2 is YFSETQ. CDR3 length equals 16 residues. In DNA form, the CDR3 reads TGCGCCAGCAGCCTCTCACTAGGGGGTTCGACCTACGAGCAGTACTTC. It translates to CASSLSLGGSTYEQYF.

This sequence joins TRBV28 and TRBJ2-7; a possible D gene is TRBD2 (6 bases). Germline V CDR1 and CDR2: MDHEN, SYDVKM. Trimming took off 4 bases at V and 12 bases at J, with 19 bases between the two ends. There are 13 residues in the CDR3. CDR3 amino acids: CASSSDNTYGRYF. The CDR3 DNA follows: TGTGCCAGCAGTTCGGACAACACCTACGGGAGGTACTTC.

V is TRBV19 and J is TRBJ1-6, with D tentatively TRBD1 (5 bases). CDR1 and CDR2 (germline): LNHDA, SQIVND (reference sequence). This CDR3 is built from 13 residues. V was pared by 4 bases and J by 7 bases, with 8 bases between. CDR3 bases: TGTGCCAGTAGTAGGCAGGGAAATTCACCCCTCCACTTT. It encodes CASSRQGNSPLHF.